A selection of T cell receptor beta chains follows, all from one sample in a study of beta chain features in type 1 diabetes. Sequencing was performed with immunoSEQ multiplex PCR; in TCRdb, only in-frame clones are kept and a portion is missing. Counted here are around 250,000 clones, around 26% occurring once; the ten biggest clones make up roughly 4.1%. The material sequenced was central memory CD4+ T cells from blood. The source of these receptors is a man aged 30 to 39 in good health. Both conserved end residues are part of each CDR3. The D gene is left open where the match is weak. Size tells how often a clone was seen (once, few, many) or the class of an expanded clone, and some rows leave it out.

>.|TRBJ1-3|TRBV30|.
TGTGCCTGGAGTGGAAGCTCTGGAAACACCATATATTTT
CAWSGSSGNTIYF
>.|TRBJ2-7|TRBV29-1|.
TGCAGCGTTGGAAGCGGGCTCTCCTACGAGCAGTACTTC
CSVGSGLSYEQYF
>TRBD1|TRBJ1-3|TRBV5-4|.
TGTGCCAGCAGCAAAGGGACAGCCTCTGGAAACACCATATATTTT
CASSKGTASGNTIYF
>.|TRBJ2-1|TRBV27|many
TGTGCCAGCAGTTTATATAGGCAGAGTGAGCAGTTCTTC
CASSLYRQSEQFF
>.|TRBJ1-6|TRBV6-6|.
TGTGCCAGCACCCTACTTGGTTCACCCCTCCACTTT
CASTLLGSPLHF
>TRBD1|TRBJ1-6|TRBV5-6|once
TGTGCCAGCAGCGCGGGACAGCTAGGGTCACCCCTCCACTTT
CASSAGQLGSPLHF
>.|TRBJ2-5|TRBV14|.
TGTGCCAGCAGCCAAGCAAGTAAGACCCAGTACTTC
CASSQASKTQYF
>TRBD1|TRBJ1-1|TRBV7-2|.
TGTGCCAGCAGCCCCGGCCACAGGGGTACTGAAGCTTTCTTT
CASSPGHRGTEAFF
>.|TRBJ2-2|TRBV7-2|once
TGTGCCAGCAGCTCCCTCTTAGAGTCCACCGGGGAGCTGTTTTTT
CASSSLLESTGELFF
>.|TRBJ2-1|TRBV30|few
TGTGCCTGGAGTGTACAGCACAATGAGCAGTTCTTC
CAWSVQHNEQFF
>.|TRBJ2-1|TRBV11-2|.
TGTGCCAGCAGCTCAAAGTCCCACGGAGACAATGAGCAGTTCTTC
CASSSKSHGDNEQFF
>.|TRBJ2-7|TRBV5-1|few
TGCGCCAGCAGCACAGGACAGCCGGCTCCCCACGAGCAGTACTTC
CASSTGQPAPHEQYF
>.|TRBJ2-3|TRBV7-2|few
TGTGCCAGCAGCTCCGACGTAAGAGTTCGTGGGACAGATACGCAGTATTTT
CASSSDVRVRGTDTQYF
>TRBD1|TRBJ2-1|TRBV7-2|.
TGTGCCAGCAGCCAGGGACAGGCCTACAATGAGCAGTTCTTC
CASSQGQAYNEQFF
>.|TRBJ2-5|TRBV6-5|few
TGTGCCAGCAGTTCTTCCCTCCGTGCGGTAAAGGAGACCCAGTACTTC
CASSSSLRAVKETQYF
>.|TRBJ1-4|TRBV7-2|.
TGTGCCAGCAGCCTTCTTGGAACTAATGAAAAACTGTTTTTT
CASSLLGTNEKLFF
>TRBD1|TRBJ2-7|TRBV6-1|.
TGTGCCATCAGTGAAGGCAGGGGGCGCGACGAGCAGTACTTC
CAISEGRGRDEQYF
>.|TRBJ2-7|TRBV30|few
TGTGCCTGGGAGGGAGACGGATACTACGAGCAGTACTTC
CAWEGDGYYEQYF
>TRBD2|TRBJ2-1|TRBV27|few
TGTGCCAGCAGTTCAAGGACTAGCGGGGACAACAATGAGCAGTTCTTC
CASSSRTSGDNNEQFF
>TRBD2|TRBJ2-7|TRBV28|.
TGTGCCGCGACCAGGACTAGCGGGACCGAGCAGTACTTC
CAATRTSGTEQYF
>TRBD2|TRBJ2-1|TRBV12-5|few
TGTGCTAGTGGTTTGGGAACTAGCGGGAGCTACAATGAGCAGTTCTTC
CASGLGTSGSYNEQFF
>.|TRBJ2-1|TRBV18|many
TGTGCCAGCTCACCGGAACGTACGAACAATGAGCAGTTCTTC
CASSPERTNNEQFF
>.|TRBJ2-5|TRBV21-1|few
TGTGCCAGCAGCAGGTCCATCCAAGAGACCCAGTACTTC
CASSRSIQETQYF
>.|TRBJ2-3|TRBV11-2|many
TGTGCCAGCAGCCTGGACACCACAGATACGCAGTATTTT
CASSLDTTDTQYF
>.|TRBJ2-2|TRBV4-3|.
TGCGCCAGCAGCCAAGAAGAACAGTGGCACGGGGAGCTGTTTTTT
CASSQEEQWHGELFF
>TRBD2|TRBJ2-5|TRBV5-4|few
TGTGCCAGCAGCCGGGGGGTAGAGACCCAGTACTTC
CASSRGVETQYF
>.|TRBJ2-3|TRBV7-9|many
TGTGCCAGCAGCCCACAGGACCGTGGGCAGTATTTT
CASSPQDRGQYF
>.|TRBJ2-6|TRBV29-1|.
TGCAGCTCTCTCTCTGGGGCCAACGTCCTGACTTTC
CSSLSGANVLTF
>.|TRBJ2-3|TRBV2|few
TGTGCCAGCCACAGAATGAGCACAGATACGCAGTATTTT
CASHRMSTDTQYF
>TRBD1|TRBJ2-3|TRBV7-9|once
TGTGCCAGCGGCCGGGACAGGTCGGCAGATACGCAGTATTTT
CASGRDRSADTQYF
>.|TRBJ2-3|TRBV6-6|.
TGTGCCAGCAGCCGCAGAGGGGCAGCCGCAGATACGCAGTATTTT
CASSRRGAAADTQYF
>TRBD1|TRBJ2-7|TRBV18|.
TGTGCCAGCTCACCGACGGGACAGGGCCTTTACGAGCAGTACTTC
CASSPTGQGLYEQYF
>TRBD2|TRBJ2-1|TRBV10-3|many
TGTGCCATCGGGGAGGGGCGACAGCACAATGAGCAGTTCTTC
CAIGEGRQHNEQFF
>.|TRBJ2-1|TRBV4-3|few
TGCGCCAGCAGCCAGGATATGTACAATGAGCAGTTCTTC
CASSQDMYNEQFF
>.|TRBJ2-1|TRBV11-2|many
TGTGCCAGCAGTCCGCACGCTGAGCAGTTCTTC
CASSPHAEQFF
>.|TRBJ2-7|TRBV7-9|.
TGTGCCAGCAGCTTAGCAGTTACCCCCTACGAGCAGTACTTC
CASSLAVTPYEQYF
>.|TRBJ2-3|TRBV18|.
TGTGCCAGCTCACACTCAGAGAAAACCACAGATACGCAGTATTTT
CASSHSEKTTDTQYF
>TRBD1|TRBJ2-1|TRBV19|few
TGTGCCAGTAGCTTCGGCACCGGGACAGGGGAAAGCAATGAGCAGTTCTTC
CASSFGTGTGESNEQFF
>.|TRBJ2-5|TRBV4-3|few
TGCGCCAGCAGCCAAGAGTTAAACAGGGAAGAGACCCAGTACTTC
CASSQELNREETQYF
>TRBD2|TRBJ2-3|TRBV6-5|.
TGTGCCAGCAGTGAAGCGGGGACGTCTACGCAGTATTTT
CASSEAGTSTQYF